Sequencing of this TCR beta chain was carried out in a study of cytomegalovirus exposure and HLA in healthy donors. Study-wide points: In a later analysis, approximately 15,000 TCR beta sequences were associated with HLA alleles at 0.05 false discovery rate. A few CMV-associated chains proved CMV antigen-specific in vitro. Later analysis reportedly placed an Asian-associated ancestry cluster below the approximately 680-donor mean in N-insertions.

The CDR3 is 15 amino acids. The V gene lost 0 bases and the J gene lost 4 bases, with 10 bases spanning the gap. The germline V gene has CDR1 MNHNS and CDR2 SASEGT. In regard to this clone: Antigen unknown.

PCR involved 60 Vbeta and 13 Jbeta primers. Here immunoSEQ multiplex PCR was the method, and the copy in TCRdb shows in-frame clones only, minus some. The profile covers roughly 120,000 clones, with around 76% appearing a single time and about 15% taken by the ten largest. Material for sequencing was PBMCs. The chain joins TRBV6-1 to TRBJ2-1, with a weak D call TRBD2 (5 bases). This sequence was found in a man aged 50-59 years in good health and CMV-seropositive. CDR3 nucleotides: TGTGCCAGCAGTGAAGCACCAGCGGCATACAATGAGCAGTTCTTC. Translated: CASSEAPAAYNEQFF.